These 10 T cell receptor beta chains share one sample of origin, sequenced in a study of T cell responses to AZD1222 COVID-19 vaccine. The protocol was immunoSEQ multiplex PCR, while the TCRdb copy is restricted to in-frame clones and leaves out a portion. The data contain 100,000 to 150,000 clones, 70% to 90% of them seen just once; the ten biggest clones take up 1.5% to 2%. This material consisted of peripheral blood, taken on day 0 of AZD1222 vaccination. The receptors come from an adult in good health.

Comments on this clone: The sample contains more than one DNA sequence encoding this CDR3. The rearrangement joins TRBV6-5 to TRBJ1-1; no reliable D call. V gave up 0 bases and J gave up 1 base, with 6 bases separating them. Germline V gene lookup returns CDR1 MNHEY and CDR2 SVGAGI. This CDR3 has 14 amino acids. Here the CDR3 DNA reads TGTGCCAGCAGTTACTCGAAGGCGAACACTGAAGCTTTCTTT. Translated: CASSYSKANTEAFF.

This chain joins TRBV5-4 and TRBJ1-1; D is uncertain. Germline values: CDR1 SGHNT, CDR2 YYREEE (reference sequence). Trimming stripped 0 bases from V and 7 bases from J, with 13 bases between. The CDR3 extends over 14 amino acids. CDR3 nucleotides: TGTGCCAGCAGCTTGGACGAGGGAATTGATGAAGCTTTCTTT. It codes for CASSLDEGIDEAFF.

The chain uses TRBV7-8 and TRBJ2-1; a possible D gene is TRBD2 (6 bases). Trimming shortened V by 4 bases and J by 7 bases, and 14 bases separated the two germline ends. Looked up from germline, CDR1 is SGHVS and CDR2 is FQNEAQ. The CDR3 contains 14 residues. CDR3 DNA sequence: TGTGCCAGCAGCTCACTTCGACTAGTAAATGAGCAGTTCTTC. Its protein is CASSSLRLVNEQFF.

This clone was picked up one time. The chain combines TRBV21-1 with TRBJ1-2. TRBV21-1 is described as a pseudogene. The CDR3 length is 15 residues. This CDR3 reads CASSKRGQGCYGYTF. The CDR3 DNA is TGTGCCAGCAGCAAGAGGGGCCAGGGATGCTATGGCTACACCTTC.

This chain's CDR3 is CSVEIPPRGYTF. The CDR3 DNA reads TGCAGCGTTGAAATCCCTCCCCGGGGCTACACCTTC. The chain uses TRBV29-1 and TRBJ1-2; D gene unclear. With 2 bases removed from V and 8 bases from J, the gap between germline ends came to 12 bases. The CDR3 totals 12 residues. Germline loops: CDR1 SQVTM, CDR2 ANQGSEA. Combining the CDR3 with reference TRBV29-1 and TRBJ1-2 gives the whole variable domain SAVISQKPSRDICQRGTSLTIQCQVDSQVTMMFWYRQQPGQSLTLIATANQGSEATYESGFVIDKFPISRPNLTFSTLTVSNMSPEDSSIYLCSVEIPPRGYTFGSGTRLTVV.

The chain carries TRBV27 and TRBJ1-5, with 9 bases lining up with TRBD1. The CDR3 contains 14 residues. Germline V gives CDR1 MNHEY, CDR2 SMNVEV (reference sequence). After removal of 3 bases from V and 9 bases from J, the junction contained 6 bases not matched to a gene. CDR3 DNA sequence: TGTGCCAGCAGTTTGTACAGGGGGCCGGGGCCCCAGCATTTT. Protein sequence: CASSLYRGPGPQHF.

The J gene is TRBJ1-3, the V gene TRBV30; D not certain. The germline CDR1 and CDR2 sequences are GTSNPN and SVGIG (reference sequence). The V end lost 0 bases, the J end lost 4 bases, and 10 bases lay between the germline ends. The CDR3 contains 14 residues. The CDR3 is CAWSVAVGGNTIYF. For the CDR3, the DNA is TGTGCCTGGAGTGTAGCTGTCGGAGGAAACACCATATATTTT.

The chain uses TRBV7-6 and TRBJ2-7; TRBD2 is a possible D gene (5 bases). V dropped 4 bases and J dropped 6 bases, with 10 bases sitting between them. CDR1 SGHVS and CDR2 FNYEAQ come from the germline V gene. This CDR3 has 12 amino acids. The CDR3 sequence: CASSSSGFEQYF. CDR3 sequence (DNA): TGTGCCAGCAGCTCCTCGGGGTTCGAGCAGTACTTC.

This clone is deemed medium-sized (0.01 to 0.1%). The chain carries TRBV3-1 (or the pseudogene TRBV3-2) and TRBJ1-1; D not resolved. Germline V CDR1 and CDR2: LGHDT, YNNKEL (reference sequence). The CDR3 loop spans 15 amino acids. Trimming shortened V by 4 bases and J by 0 bases, and 12 bases separated the two germline ends. The CDR3 sequence is CASSLRALMNTEAFF. As DNA, the CDR3 is TGTGCCAGCAGCCTCCGGGCACTTATGAACACTGAAGCTTTCTTT.

J is TRBJ1-2 and V is TRBV7-2; D remains unclear. V was clipped by 5 bases and J by 7 bases, with 14 bases between them. The CDR3 consists of 13 residues. Germline CDR1 is SGHTA and CDR2 is FQGNSA. The CDR3 DNA reads as TGTGCCAGCAGCCCTCGAGTAAGTTCTGGCTACACCTTC. Its translation: CASSPRVSSGYTF.